This T cell receptor (beta chain) was sequenced for a study of T cell responses to AZD1222 COVID-19 vaccine. Findings of the study overall: Scientists sampled the repertoires only once the peak T cell response had passed. Unmutated variant regions are reportedly the target of nearly half of TCRs that are spike-specific.

TCRdb's table, derived via immunoSEQ multiplex PCR, lists solely in-frame clones and lacks some. The sample lists some 110,000 clones; 86% were seen once. Details on this clone: The antigen is unknown.

The specimen comprised peripheral blood, sampled 28 days after the second AZD1222 dose. This TCR came from an adult who received the AZD1222 COVID-19 vaccine.

The CDR3 here is CASSLSGSVDEQYF. DNA of the CDR3: TGTGCCAGCAGCTTATCCGGGTCGGTTGACGAGCAGTACTTC. The chain combines TRBV7-9 with TRBJ2-7, with no clear D. Germline V gene sequence: CDR1 SEHNR, CDR2 FQNEAQ (reference sequence). The CDR3 has 14 amino acids. Deletions cut 2 bases from V and 5 bases from J, with 13 bases between.